This section outlines one T cell receptor beta chain sequence together with its context. Its antigen is still unknown. The data were taken from a study of regulatory T cells in long-lasting Graves disease. Study as a whole: Graves' patients (newly diagnosed) had been on antithyroid drugs under 3 months. The study's findings and limits: Patients with persistent Graves' had lower TCR diversity than newly diagnosed patients.

The germline gives CDR1 LNHDA, CDR2 SQIVND (reference sequence). V dropped 6 bases and J dropped 7; count of bases not matched to a gene: 11. The CDR3 is 15 amino acids. CDR3-region Arm-PCR and iRepertoire HTBI primers produced the TCR beta libraries. TCRdb re-analysed the multiplex PCR reads in MiXCR, keeping a single row per CDR3 protein. This sample carries 400,000 to 500,000 distinct CDR3 sequences, about 16% of them seen once, and the ten largest clones take approximately 16%. As for time point: newly diagnosed GD, antithyroid drugs for less than 3 months. Following extraction of RNA from PBMCs, that RNA was used to make the TCR library. The authors diagnosed Graves' disease using American Thyroid Association guidelines. These same data were also listed under a study on T cells in Graves' hyperthyroidism and ophthalmopathy. That study reports: Separation of ophthalmopathy from stable hyperthyroidism was achieved by a 13 V-J model.

The chain couples TRBV19 to TRBJ2-1; 8 nucleotides align to TRBD1. The material sequenced was peripheral blood mononuclear cells (PBMCs), taken at new diagnosis, from a patient treated with antithyroid drugs. The clonotype comes from a woman aged 30 to 39 with Graves disease. The CDR3 reads CASSLRGRLINEQFF. The CDR3 DNA sequence: TGTGCCAGTAGCCTCAGGGGGCGATTGATAAATGAGCAGTTCTTC.